This T cell receptor beta chain was recorded in a study of blood T cell repertoires in COVID-19 (dated by TCRdb to about 2020). Looking at the study overall: The collaborator samples originated in the United States, Italy and Spain and spanned the acute and convalescent phases of COVID-19. Subjects who had been exposed to COVID-19, were actively infected with it, or had recovered from it provided the deeply sampled blood TCRbeta repertoires that made up the dataset. Nearly every sample came with metadata listing a de-identified subject ID, COVID-19 status, age in years and sex. The prospective study material was composed of cDNA or gDNA derived from T cells, B-cell-depleted T cells, or PBMCs. HLA class I and class II types, where available, came from metadata supplied by the sample provider rather than from assay-based typing. The repertoires were released in a freely available public database meant as a resource for research on the immune response to SARS-CoV-2. Samples came from the ongoing ImmuneRACE study (first 160 participants) plus 1,254 subjects from 6 global collaborators.

TCRbeta CDR3 regions were amplified from genomic DNA using the immunoSEQ Assay, a bias-controlled multiplex PCR. Regarding the original processing steps: Within the assay, amplification of reference gene primers was used to estimate how many nucleated cells each sample contained. To quantify the absolute abundance of each unique TCRbeta CDR3 rearrangement, sequence reads were collapsed and filtered. For each sample, productive Simpson clonality was calculated as the square root of Simpson's diversity index over productive rearrangements. TCRdb limited this immuneACCESS table to in-frame rearrangements with V and J called. A share of clones is missing; checked studies link under half to unresolved V genes, and the rest is unexplained. V, J and clone size derive from that table, while D and trimming were established from the DNA sequence. For this sample there are 300,000 to 450,000 clones; about 90% appear just once. The ten most abundant clones make up under 4% of the sample.

Broader findings and caveats from the paper: The amount of clinical and demographic metadata varied by source and participant and was provided uncurated.

The CDR3 sequence holds 12 residues, the cysteine and phenylalanine included. Of the read, only the CDR3 DNA is kept; its 36 bases are in frame from base 1. CDR1 and CDR2, per the germline V gene, are SNHLY and FYNNEI. Here V drops 8 bases and J drops 3 bases, and the junction holds 4 bases not matched to any gene. One collaborating source in Seattle enrolled patients while the patients were actively infected and followed the patients over time throughout the course of disease. Each collaborating institution followed its own protocols to collect whole blood in K2EDTA tubes. For TCRbeta analysis, collaborator samples were shipped as frozen whole blood, as isolated PBMCs, or as DNA extracted from either sample type. As concerns this clone: Its antigen has not been determined. No much larger clonotype is one base removed from it; base qualities were not supplied.

The sample comprised peripheral blood. This clonotype was obtained from a woman younger than 45 with COVID-19, enrolled during active disease. The rearrangement combines TRBV2 with TRBJ2-7; 7 of the junction bases match TRBD1. At the DNA level, the sequence is TGTGCCAGCCAGGGACAGATCTACGAGCAGTACTTC. This sequence encodes CASQGQIYEQYF.